This note documents a single TCR beta chain sequence. This entry belongs to a study of T cells after yellow fever vaccination. Germline lookup yields CDR1 DFQATT and CDR2 SNEGSKA (reference sequence). Germline trimming cut 6 bases from V and 7 bases from J; bases unmatched to any gene: 12. The CDR3 runs 15 residues. TCRdb re-analysed the 5' RACE reads in MiXCR, keeping a single row per CDR3 protein. The sample has approximately 300,000 distinct CDR3 sequences; about 8.7% are singletons. The genes are TRBV20-1 and TRBJ2-1, with 10 bases fitting TRBD1. This TCR came from a man in his late teens or twenties who received the YFV17D yellow fever vaccine. Here the sequenced sample was PBMCs, taken on the day of the first yellow fever vaccination. The CDR3 reads CSALPGQGTWNEQFF. CDR3 sequence (DNA): TGCAGTGCCTTACCGGGACAGGGGACATGGAATGAGCAGTTCTTC.